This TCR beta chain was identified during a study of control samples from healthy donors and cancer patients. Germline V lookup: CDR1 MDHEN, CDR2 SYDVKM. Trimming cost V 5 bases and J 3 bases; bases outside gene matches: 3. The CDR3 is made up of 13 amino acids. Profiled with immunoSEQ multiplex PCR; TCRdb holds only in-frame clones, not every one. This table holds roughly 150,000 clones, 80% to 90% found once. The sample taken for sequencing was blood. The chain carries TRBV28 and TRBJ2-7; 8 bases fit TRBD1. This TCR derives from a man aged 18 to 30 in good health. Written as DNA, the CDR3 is TGTGCCAGCAGTCTAACAGGGGGCTACGAGCAGTACTTC. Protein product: CASSLTGGYEQYF.